Each of the 30 T cell receptor beta chains below was sequenced from the same sample in a study of T cell clonality in common variable immunodeficiency. Sequencing was performed with immunoSEQ multiplex PCR; in TCRdb, only in-frame clones are kept and a portion is missing. In total the sample includes around 34,000 clones, none of them seen once. Sequencing was done on a sample of peripheral blood mononuclear cells. These TCRs come from a person aged 18 to 70 in good health.

This clone was counted many times. The missing CDR3 end, 3 residues past where the read stops, is filled in from the germline J gene. This sequence joins TRBV20-1 and TRBJ1-2; a possible D gene is TRBD1 (5 bases). This CDR3 is built from 13 residues. V lost 3 bases and J 0 bases, leaving 8 bases between the germline ends. Germline lookup yields CDR1 DFQATT and CDR2 SNEGSKA (reference sequence). CDR3 amino acids: CSASTGTNYGYTF. The part of the CDR3 DNA that was read is TGCAGTGCTAGCACAGGAACTAACTATGGC.

This clone was seen more than once but under ten times. One base away lies a much larger clone, so this may be a sequencing read error. The read is 3 residues too short to cover the CDR3 end, so that end is filled in from the germline J gene. This sample also contains other DNA sequences that code for the same CDR3. V is TRBV20-1 and J is TRBJ1-3, with 7 positions matching TRBD1. CDR3 length equals 16 residues. Germline V gene sequence: CDR1 DFQATT, CDR2 SNEGSKA (reference sequence). Incomplete CDR3 DNA: TGCAGCGCTGGGCAGGGGGGACAAATCTCTGGAAACACC. Its translation: CSAGQGGQISGNT. The complete CDR3 sequence is CSAGQGGQISGNTIYF.

In its sample, this clone was seen many times. The read stops 3 residues short of the end of the CDR3; the missing end is completed from the germline J gene. The chain couples TRBV6-2 or TRBV6-3 to TRBJ2-2, with a tentative D call TRBD1 (6 bases). This CDR3 spans 17 amino acids. The germline V gene encodes CDR1 MNHEY and CDR2 SVGEGT. Trimming removed 7 bases at V and 5 bases at J, with 23 bases between. CDR3 residues: CASTQSPPGQRTGELFF. The covered CDR3 bases are TGTGCCAGCACCCAAAGCCCCCCGGGACAAAGGACCGGGGAG.

Many counts were recorded for this clone. The read terminates 3 residues before the CDR3 end, so the remaining end is supplied by the germline J gene. This chain uses TRBV7-3 with TRBJ2-3; TRBD2 agrees at 8 bases. This CDR3 has 16 amino acids. Germline assignment: CDR1 SGHTA and CDR2 FQGTGA. The chain's CDR3 is CASSPSWGLGQPTQYF. The DNA read from the CDR3 is TGTGCCAGCAGTCCCTCCTGGGGACTAGGCCAGCCGACG.

This clone was picked up many times. The read halts 3 residues ahead of the CDR3 end, with the missing end drawn from the germline J gene. This sequence joins TRBV13 and TRBJ2-7; D is possibly TRBD2 (6 bases). This CDR3 has 13 residues. V was cut by 5 bases and J by 3 bases, with 11 bases left in between. Per germline, CDR1 PRHDT and CDR2 FYEKMQ (reference sequence). The CDR3 bases that were read are TGTGCCAGCAGCCCTCCGGGGGACTACGAG. This translates into CASSPPGDYE. In full, the CDR3 reads CASSPPGDYEQYF.

This clone was counted ten times or more. Coverage ceases 3 residues before the CDR3 finishes, and the germline J gene fills in the end. V is TRBV13 and J is TRBJ2-7; 11 bases map to TRBD2. After removal of 1 base from V and 0 bases from J, the junction contained 5 bases not matched to a gene. The CDR3 consists of 17 residues. Germline lookup yields CDR1 PRHDT and CDR2 FYEKMQ (reference sequence). CDR3 loop: CASSLAWGLADSYEQYF. The covered CDR3 bases are TGTGCCAGCAGCTTAGCCTGGGGACTAGCGGACTCCTACGAG.

There are many counts of this clone. An end of the junction differs from the germline gene, which may be a read error. Read data end 3 residues before the CDR3 end; the end is taken from the germline J gene. This chain links TRBV5-4 with TRBJ2-1; TRBD2 matches at 8 bases. This CDR3 has 15 residues. CDR1 and CDR2 (germline): SGHNT, YYREEE (reference sequence). The CDR3 loop reads CVSSLGGGYYNEQFF. The DNA read from the CDR3 is TGTGTCAGCAGCTTAGGCGGGGGGTACTACAATGAG.

This clone was seen ten or more times. The read terminates 3 residues before the CDR3 end, so the remaining end is supplied by the germline J gene. The chain couples TRBV6-4 to TRBJ1-1; D gene ambiguous. V lost 6 bases to trimming and J lost 1 base, with 9 bases between them. Germline CDR1 MRHNA, CDR2 SNTAGT. This CDR3 region has 13 residues. The chain's CDR3 is CASRSTGNTEAFF. CDR3 DNA, as far as it was read: TGTGCCAGCAGATCGACTGGGAACACTGAA.

There are many counts of this clone. Sequencing ends 3 residues short of the CDR3 end; the germline J gene provides the rest. The gene calls are TRBV4-2 and TRBJ2-2; 7 positions agree with TRBD1. V trimming: 4 bases; J trimming: 2 bases; junction bases outside the gene matches: 4. Germline V CDR1 and CDR2: LGHNA, YNFKEQ. The CDR3 sequence is 15 residues long. CDR3: CASSLRQGNTGELFF. Partial CDR3 DNA: TGTGCCAGCAGCCTAAGACAGGGCAACACCGGGGAG.

The sample holds a few counts of this clone. The DNA ends 3 residues before the CDR3 does, and the rest of the CDR3 is filled in from the germline J gene. The chain carries TRBV7-9 and TRBJ1-1, with no clear D. CDR3 size: 14 residues. Germline V gene sequence: CDR1 SEHNR, CDR2 FQNEAQ (reference sequence). Incomplete CDR3 DNA: TGTGCCAGCAGCCCCAAGCGGGCCACAGATACG. It specifies CASSPKRATDT. The complete CDR3 sequence is CASSPKRATDTAFF.

In its sample, this clone was seen many times. Sequencing ends 3 residues short of the CDR3 end; the germline J gene provides the rest. J is TRBJ2-4 and V is TRBV2, with D possibly being TRBD1 or TRBD2 (5 bases each). The germline V and J ends were trimmed by 8 bases and 0 bases, with 17 bases remaining between them. From germline, CDR1 is SNHLY and CDR2 FYNNEI. The CDR3 loop spans 16 amino acids. The part of the CDR3 DNA that was read is TGTGCCAGCTCTGAGGGGATTTATCTAGCCAAAAACATT. Its translation: CASSEGIYLAKNI. The whole CDR3 protein reads CASSEGIYLAKNIQYF.

This clone occurred many times. The read comes to an end 3 residues before the CDR3 does, leaving the germline J gene to fill in the end. J is TRBJ1-3 and V is TRBV5-4, with unresolved D. Deletions cut 0 bases from V and 0 bases from J, with 10 bases between. CDR3 size: 16 residues. From germline, CDR1 is SGHNT and CDR2 YYREEE (reference sequence). The chain's CDR3 is CASSLDPGDSGNTIYF. The CDR3 bases that were read are TGTGCCAGCAGCTTGGATCCGGGTGACTCTGGAAACACC.

This clone was counted at least ten times. With the read ending 3 residues before the CDR3 end, the germline J gene is used to fill in that end. The V and J genes are TRBV20-1 and TRBJ2-3; D is possibly TRBD2 (5 bases). This CDR3 has 13 amino acids. The germline V gene encodes CDR1 DFQATT and CDR2 SNEGSKA (reference sequence). V lost 5 bases to trimming and J lost 4 bases, with 13 bases between them. CDR3 bases read: TGCAGTGCTCCCGAGGGCTTTTCAGATACG. It translates to CSAPEGFSDT. The whole CDR3 region reads CSAPEGFSDTQYF.

This clone appeared many times. The read is 3 residues too short to cover the CDR3 end, so that end is filled in from the germline J gene. The chain is built from TRBV19 and TRBJ2-2, with D hard to call. There are 11 residues in the CDR3. Trimming pared 11 bases from V and 2 bases from J, leaving 6 bases between. CDR1 and CDR2 (germline): LNHDA, SQIVND (reference sequence). This CDR3 is CAPKNTGELFF. The covered CDR3 bases are TGTGCCCCTAAAAACACCGGGGAG.

This clone was counted at least ten times. Read coverage stops 3 residues before the CDR3 terminus; the germline J gene supplies the remainder. The V gene is TRBV12-3 or TRBV12-4, the J gene TRBJ1-6; TRBD1 is a possible D gene (5 bases). This CDR3 is built from 15 residues. Trimming cost V 3 bases and J 9 bases, with 15 bases left between them. This CDR3 is CASSFFRLGGSPLHF. The part of the CDR3 DNA that was read is TGTGCCAGCAGTTTTTTTCGTTTGGGGGGTTCACCC.

This clone was detected ten times or more. The read falls 3 residues short of the CDR3 end, and the missing part is taken from the germline J gene. This sequence joins TRBV29-1 and TRBJ2-2; D not resolved. The CDR3 totals 15 residues. Germline V CDR1 and CDR2: SQVTM, ANQGSEA. V lost 4 bases and J lost 0, with 12 bases in between. This CDR3 reads CSVVFERPNTGELFF. CDR3 DNA (partial): TGCAGCGTTGTTTTCGAGCGTCCGAACACCGGGGAG.

The table lists this clone with many counts. The sequenced fragment ends 3 residues before the CDR3 boundary, so the rest is inferred from the germline J gene. The chain joins TRBV5-6 to TRBJ1-2; tentatively, D is TRBD1 (5 bases). Trimming shortened V by 0 bases and J by 5 bases, and 11 bases separated the two germline ends. CDR3 length equals 14 residues. Germline V gene sequence: CDR1 SGHDT, CDR2 YYEEEE. CDR3 bases read: TGTGCCAGCAGCTTGGTAGGTCGGGGGTATGGC. Protein sequence: CASSLVGRGYG. The entire CDR3 reads CASSLVGRGYGYTF.

This clone occurred many times. Read coverage stops 3 residues before the CDR3 terminus; the germline J gene supplies the remainder. This rearrangement joins TRBV7-9 to TRBJ1-1; no clear D gene. V was trimmed by 7 bases and J by 1 base, leaving 10 bases between them. CDR1 SEHNR and CDR2 FQNEAQ come from the germline V gene (reference sequence). The CDR3 has 13 residues. Incomplete CDR3 DNA: TGTGCCAGCACCCAAGAGGGGAACACTGAA. It translates to CASTQEGNTE. The entire CDR3 protein is CASTQEGNTEAFF.

This clone was seen many times. Germline and junction disagree at one end, which may indicate a read error. Read sequence stops 3 residues before the CDR3 end, and the germline J gene provides the missing end. V gene TRBV4-2 combines with J gene TRBJ1-5, with a tentative D call TRBD1 (6 bases). CDR3 length: 13 amino acids. Germline CDR1 and CDR2: LGHNA and YNFKEQ. The CDR3: CASSQDRIQPQHF. Incomplete CDR3 DNA: TGCGCCAGCAGCCAGGACAGAATACAGCCC.

This clone was seen many times. The DNA ends 3 residues before the CDR3 does, and the rest of the CDR3 is filled in from the germline J gene. This rearrangement joins TRBV6-2 or TRBV6-3 to TRBJ2-7; D possibly corresponds to TRBD1 (7 bases). The CDR3 length is 15 residues. Germline CDR1 and CDR2: MNHEY and SVGEGT. V lost 4 bases, J lost 2 bases, and 15 bases lay in between. CDR3 amino acids: CASSWWAGGTYEQYF. CDR3 DNA, as far as it was read: TGTGCCAGCAGTTGGTGGGCAGGGGGGACCTACGAG.

Ten or more counts support this clone. The CDR3 here is CASSQAGVDYGYTF. The CDR3 bases that were read are TGTGCCAGCAGCCAGGCGGGAGTGGACTATGGC. The V and J genes are TRBV14 and TRBJ1-2; no clear D. The read comes to an end 3 residues before the CDR3 does, leaving the germline J gene to fill in the end. Germline V lookup: CDR1 SGHDN, CDR2 FVKESK. This CDR3 is built from 14 residues. Trimming removed 3 bases at V and 3 bases at J, with 11 bases between. The full variable domain, completed using reference TRBV14 and TRBJ1-2, is EAGVTQFPSHSVIEKGQTVTLRCDPISGHDNLYWYRRVMGKEIKFLLHFVKESKQDESGMPNNRFLAERTGGTYSTLKVQPAELEDSGVYFCASSQAGVDYGYTFGSGTRLTVV.

This clone was recorded many times. A read error may account for a junction end that differs from germline. The read ends 3 residues before the CDR3 terminus; that terminus is restored from the germline J gene. The V call is TRBV4-2, the J call TRBJ2-2; maybe TRBD2 (5 bases). The germline V gene has CDR1 LGHNA and CDR2 YNFKEQ. The CDR3 has 16 amino acids. CDR3 bases read: TGCGCCAGCACCCGACTACTGGTGGGGAACACCGGGGAG. Translation: CASTRLLVGNTGE. From start to end, the CDR3 is CASTRLLVGNTGELFF.

This clone showed up many times. The CDR3 goes on 3 residues after the read ends, and that part is filled in from the germline J gene. This chain uses TRBV5-1 with TRBJ1-4; perhaps TRBD1 as D (6 bases). V was pared by 1 base and J by 5 bases, with 6 bases between. This CDR3 contains 13 residues. The germline V gene has CDR1 SGHRS and CDR2 YFSETQ. The CDR3: CASSLRGNEKLFF. The sequenced part of the CDR3 DNA is TGCGCCAGCAGCTTGAGGGGGAATGAAAAA.

Many counts were recorded for this clone. The read finishes 3 residues shy of the CDR3 end, and the germline J gene is used to complete it. This chain connects TRBV20-1 to TRBJ2-1, with a possible D match to TRBD1 (6 bases). The ends were cut back, 1 base at V and 5 bases at J, with 9 bases in the middle. Germline values: CDR1 DFQATT, CDR2 SNEGSKA (reference sequence). The CDR3 has 13 residues. CDR3 sequence: CSARGTVDNEQFF. The CDR3 DNA, read in part, is TGCAGTGCTAGAGGGACAGTGGACAATGAG.

This clone was seen many times. CDR3 DNA (partial): TGTGCCAGCAGTGGAACAGGGGGGGATGGC. Protein sequence: CASSGTGGDG. The whole CDR3 reads CASSGTGGDGYTF. The chain carries TRBV6-1 and TRBJ1-2; 8 bases are shared with TRBD1. The CDR3 end falls 3 residues outside the read, so it is completed with the germline J gene. The CDR3 is 13 residues long. Trimming took 4 bases from V and 6 from J; bases not matched to a gene: 4. CDR1 and CDR2 (germline): MNHNS, SASEGT.

This clone was recorded many times. The read ends 3 residues early relative to the CDR3; the germline J gene fills the gap. The gene calls are TRBV30 and TRBJ2-7, with D possibly matching TRBD1 (6 bases). Germline V gene sequence: CDR1 GTSNPN, CDR2 SVGIG (reference sequence). The CDR3 contains 13 residues. V lost 2 bases and J lost 4, with 12 bases in between. Incomplete CDR3 DNA: TGTGCCTGGAGTATGGGGACATCATACGAG. Encoded protein: CAWSMGTSYE. The entire CDR3 is CAWSMGTSYEQYF.

This clone was detected many times. The CDR3 goes on 3 residues after the read ends, and that part is filled in from the germline J gene. The chain uses TRBV9 and TRBJ2-5, with D tentatively TRBD1 (6 bases). V was trimmed by 4 bases and J by 6 bases, leaving 16 bases between them. The CDR3 runs 14 residues. Germline CDR1 is SGDLS and CDR2 is YYNGEE. The sequenced CDR3 bases are TGTGCCAGCAGCCCAACAGGGTACAGTCAGACC. Translated, it gives CASSPTGYSQT. The entire CDR3 reads CASSPTGYSQTQYF. The variable domain in full, with the rest retrieved from reference TRBV9 and TRBJ2-5, is DSGVTQTPKHLITATGQRVTLRCSPRSGDLSVYWYQQSLDQGLQFLIQYYNGEERAKGNILERFSAQQFPDLHSELNLSSLELGDSALYFCASSPTGYSQTQYFGPGTRLLVL.

In its sample, this clone was seen many times. The missing CDR3 end, 3 residues past where the read stops, is filled in from the germline J gene. The V gene is TRBV5-4, the J gene TRBJ2-4; the match to TRBD1 covers 9 bases. Germline CDR1 and CDR2: SGHNT and YYREEE (reference sequence). CDR3 length equals 15 residues. Trimming cost V 1 base and J 7 bases; bases outside gene matches: 6. The CDR3 sequence: CASSLTGQGINIQYF. The sequenced part of the CDR3 DNA is TGTGCCAGCAGCTTGACGGGACAGGGTATCAACATT. Together with reference TRBV5-4 and TRBJ2-4, the CDR3 gives the full variable domain: ETGVTQSPTHLIKTRGQQVTLRCSSQSGHNTVSWYQQALGQGPQFIFQYYREEENGRGNFPPRFSGLQFPNYSSELNVNALELDDSALYLCASSLTGQGINIQYFGAGTRLSVL.

This clone was found many times. The read halts 3 residues ahead of the CDR3 end, with the missing end drawn from the germline J gene. V usage is TRBV14 and J usage is TRBJ1-2; 9 bases align to TRBD1. Trimming at V came to 1 base and at J to 3 bases, leaving 12 bases not matched to a gene. The germline V gene has CDR1 SGHDN and CDR2 FVKESK. The CDR3 length is 18 residues. The part of the CDR3 DNA that was read is TGTGCCAGCAGCCAAGCAAACTTGGGACAGGGTGGCGACTATGGC. It translates to CASSQANLGQGGDYG. The entire CDR3 sequence reads CASSQANLGQGGDYGYTF.

This clone has a count of ten or more. The CDR3 region is CASSGPDRAYEQYF. Incomplete CDR3 DNA: TGCGCCAGCAGCGGACCGGACAGGGCCTACGAG. V and J are TRBV5-1 and TRBJ2-7; 8 bases line up with TRBD1. The read ends 3 residues before the CDR3 terminus; that terminus is restored from the germline J gene. CDR1 is SGHRS, CDR2 YFSETQ, per germline. The CDR3 runs 14 residues. V gave up 4 bases and J gave up 2 bases; unmatched junction bases: 5. The full variable domain, rest sourced from reference TRBV5-1 and TRBJ2-7, is KAGVTQTPRYLIKTRGQQVTLSCSPISGHRSVSWYQQTPGQGLQFLFEYFSETQRNKGNFPGRFSGRQFSNSRSEMNVSTLELGDSALYLCASSGPDRAYEQYFGPGTRLTVT.